The present T cell receptor beta chain was sequenced within a study of T cell responses to AZD1222 COVID-19 vaccine. Measured with immunoSEQ multiplex PCR; TCRdb has only the in-frame clones, and not every one. This sample has under 150,000 clones, with 80% to 95% found just once. Worth noting for this clone: Its antigen is currently unknown.

The study's findings and limits: Most donors were white British, females outnumbered males, and clonal diversity was possibly underestimated.

The germline V and J ends were trimmed by 3 bases and 4 bases, with 10 bases remaining between them. Germline V gives CDR1 MDHEN, CDR2 SYDVKM. This CDR3 comprises 13 residues. The TCR originated in an adult in good health. V usage is TRBV28 and J usage is TRBJ2-7, with a weak D call TRBD1 (6 bases). This material consisted of peripheral blood, taken on day 0 of AZD1222 vaccination. As DNA, the CDR3 is TGTGCCAGCAGTTTTCTTCAGGGGTACGAGCAGTACTTC. Translation: CASSFLQGYEQYF.